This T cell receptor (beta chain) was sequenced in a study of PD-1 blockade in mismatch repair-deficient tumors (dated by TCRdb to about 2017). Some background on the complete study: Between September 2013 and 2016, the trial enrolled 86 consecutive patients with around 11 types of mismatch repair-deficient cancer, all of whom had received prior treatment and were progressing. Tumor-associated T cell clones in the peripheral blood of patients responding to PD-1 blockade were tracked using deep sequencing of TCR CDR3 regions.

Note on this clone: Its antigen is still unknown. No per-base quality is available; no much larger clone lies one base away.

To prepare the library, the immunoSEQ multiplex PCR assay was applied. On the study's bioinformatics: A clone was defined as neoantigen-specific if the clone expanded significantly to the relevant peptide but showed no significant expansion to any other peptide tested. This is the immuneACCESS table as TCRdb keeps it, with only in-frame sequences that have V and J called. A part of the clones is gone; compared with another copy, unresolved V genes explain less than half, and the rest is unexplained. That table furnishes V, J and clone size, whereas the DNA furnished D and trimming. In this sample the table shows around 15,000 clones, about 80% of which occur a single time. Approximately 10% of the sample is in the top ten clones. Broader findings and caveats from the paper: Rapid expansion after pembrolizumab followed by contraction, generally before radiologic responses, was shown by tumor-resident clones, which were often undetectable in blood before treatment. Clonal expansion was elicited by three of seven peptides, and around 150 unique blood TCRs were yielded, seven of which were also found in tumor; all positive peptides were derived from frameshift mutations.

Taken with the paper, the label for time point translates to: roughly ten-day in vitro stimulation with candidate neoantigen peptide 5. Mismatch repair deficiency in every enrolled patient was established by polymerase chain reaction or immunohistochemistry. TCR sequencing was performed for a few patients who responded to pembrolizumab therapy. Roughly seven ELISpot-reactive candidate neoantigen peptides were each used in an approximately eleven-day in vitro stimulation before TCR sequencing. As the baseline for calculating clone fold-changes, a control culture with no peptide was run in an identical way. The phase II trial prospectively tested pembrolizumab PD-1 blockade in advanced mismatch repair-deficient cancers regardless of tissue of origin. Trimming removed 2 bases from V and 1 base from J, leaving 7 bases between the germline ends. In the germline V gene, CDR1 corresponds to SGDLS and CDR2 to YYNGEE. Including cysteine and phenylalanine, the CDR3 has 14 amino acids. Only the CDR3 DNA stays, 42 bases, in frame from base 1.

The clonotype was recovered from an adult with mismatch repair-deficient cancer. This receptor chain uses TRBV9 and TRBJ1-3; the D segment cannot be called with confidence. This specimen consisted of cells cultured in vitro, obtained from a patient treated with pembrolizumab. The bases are TGTGCCAGCAGCGTCTTGGGGTCTGGAAACACCATATATTTT. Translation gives CASSVLGSGNTIYF.